The sequence of this TCR beta chain was determined in a study of human T cells and chemical hapten exposure. Germline V gives CDR1 SNHLY, CDR2 FYNNEI. This CDR3 has 11 residues. V was shortened by 3 bases and J by 11 bases, with 9 bases between the two germline ends. As to time point: pre-sensitization, week 0. Treatment denoted: therapeutic diphenylcyclopropenone sensitization with weekly scalp DPC. The library attached unique molecular identifiers to individual cDNA molecules. TCRdb re-called the RACE reads with MiXCR, one entry per CDR3 protein. The table includes approximately 260,000 distinct CDR3 sequences, approximately 8% detected once.

The chain has TRBV2 and TRBJ2-3; TRBD1 is a possible D gene (6 bases). Sequenced material: whole blood, taken in connection with sensitization to the hapten diphenylcyclopropenone (DPC). The clonotype originates from a man in his late teens or twenties with alopecia areata. Some clones in this sample may be carry-over from other donors' samples. The CDR3 reads CASSEGAVQYF. The CDR3 DNA follows: TGTGCCAGCAGTGAGGGGGCAGTGCAGTATTTT.